This TCR beta chain was captured in a study of identical twins. General study points: Fewer insertions characterized abundant cord blood beta clonotypes, whereas memory repertoires showed none. Donors were not followed over many years; analysis was cross-sectional.

Turning to this clonotype: The antigen is not known.

TCRdb re-analysed the 5' RACE reads in MiXCR, keeping a single row per CDR3 protein. The data hold around 490,000 distinct CDR3 sequences, with about 20% observed a single time. The CDR3 length is 12 residues. Germline-derived CDR1 and CDR2 are SQVTM and ANQGSEA. Unmatched junction bases numbered 12, after V lost 5 bases and J lost 15 bases. The sample was also linked to a second study, of yellow fever vaccine responses in identical twins.

This TCR was sampled from a young woman in good health. The V and J genes are TRBV29-1 and TRBJ2-1, with 8 bases fitting TRBD2. The sample taken for sequencing was CD4+ T cells sorted from blood. The CDR3 sequence is CSVKLSGNTLFF. CDR3 nucleotides: TGCAGCGTTAAGCTTAGCGGGAACACACTGTTCTTC.